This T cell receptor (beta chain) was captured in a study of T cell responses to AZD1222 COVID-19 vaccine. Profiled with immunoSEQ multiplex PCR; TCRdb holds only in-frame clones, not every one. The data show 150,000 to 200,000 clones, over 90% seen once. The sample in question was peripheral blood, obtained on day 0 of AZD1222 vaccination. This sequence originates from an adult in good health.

CDR3 in amino acids: CATKRGTEDYGYTF. The DNA of the CDR3 is TGTGCCACCAAGCGAGGGACGGAGGACTATGGCTACACCTTC. The rearrangement joins TRBV15 to TRBJ1-2, with D possibly being TRBD1 (5 bases). V was shortened by 7 bases and J by 3 bases, with 15 bases between the two germline ends. The germline V gene encodes CDR1 LNHNV and CDR2 YYDKDF (reference sequence). This CDR3 has 14 amino acids. The full variable domain, in which reference TRBV15 and TRBJ1-2 provide the parts outside the CDR3, is DAMVIQNPRYQVTQFGKPVTLSCSQTLNHNVMYWYQQKSSQAPKLLFHYYDKDFNNEADTPDNFQSRRPNTSFCFLDIRSPGLGDTAMYLCATKRGTEDYGYTFGSGTRLTVV.